This T cell receptor beta chain was recovered during a study of cytomegalovirus exposure and HLA in healthy donors. About this clone itself: Its antigen is not known.

This CDR3 contains 15 residues. V was pared by 2 bases and J by 1 base, with 3 bases of the junction left unmatched. Looked up from germline, CDR1 is SGHRS and CDR2 is YFSETQ. Study-wide findings and caveats: Cytomegalovirus-associated status was assigned to some 160 TCR beta chains.

Here immunoSEQ multiplex PCR was the method, and the copy in TCRdb shows in-frame clones only, minus some. This sample yields 200,000 to 250,000 clones, of which roughly 91% are seen a single time; about 2% belongs to the top ten. The TCR was taken from a young woman in good health and CMV-seropositive. The sample consisted of PBMCs. This chain uses TRBV5-1 with TRBJ2-7; 10 bases map to TRBD2. The CDR3 is CASSFSTSGSYEQYF. CDR3 nucleotide sequence: TGCGCCAGCAGCTTCTCGACTAGCGGGTCCTACGAGCAGTACTTC.